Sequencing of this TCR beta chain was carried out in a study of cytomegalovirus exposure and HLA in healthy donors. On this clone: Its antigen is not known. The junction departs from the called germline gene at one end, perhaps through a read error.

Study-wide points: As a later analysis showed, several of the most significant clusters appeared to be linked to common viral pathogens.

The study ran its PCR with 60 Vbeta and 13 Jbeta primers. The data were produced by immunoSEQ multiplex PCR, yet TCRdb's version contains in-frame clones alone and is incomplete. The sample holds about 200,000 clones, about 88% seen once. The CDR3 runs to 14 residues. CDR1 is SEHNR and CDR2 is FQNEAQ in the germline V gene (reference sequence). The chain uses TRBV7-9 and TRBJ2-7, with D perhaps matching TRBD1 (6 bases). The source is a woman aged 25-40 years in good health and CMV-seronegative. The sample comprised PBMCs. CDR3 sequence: CSSSRTLQGYEQYF. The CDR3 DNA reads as TGTTCCAGCAGCCGTACATTACAGGGCTACGAGCAGTACTTC.